The subject of this entry is one TCR beta chain. The PCR ran on 60 Vbeta and 13 Jbeta primers. Generated by immunoSEQ multiplex PCR, the TCRdb table keeps only in-frame clones and is missing some. The sample gives 200,000 to 250,000 clones, just over 75% of which show up once; less than 3.5% is in the top ten. This sample is drawn from a study of cytomegalovirus exposure and HLA in healthy donors. V shed 3 bases, J shed 2 bases, and the junction held 8 bases outside the gene matches. This CDR3 contains 17 residues. CDR1 is LNHDA, CDR2 SQIVND, per germline (reference sequence). The specimen was PBMCs. This chain links TRBV19 with TRBJ2-5, with 11 bases identical to TRBD2. The receptor's source is a woman in her fifties or sixties in good health and CMV-seropositive. The CDR3 bases are TGTGCCAGTAGTATTCGACTAGCGGGGACTCATCAAGAGACCCAGTACTTC. The encoded protein is CASSIRLAGTHQETQYF. Variable domain in full (rest from reference TRBV19 and TRBJ2-5): DGGITQSPKYLFRKEGQNVTLSCEQNLNHDAMYWYRQDPGQGLRLIYYSQIVNDFQKGDIAEGYSVSREKKESFPLTVTSAQKNPTAFYLCASSIRLAGTHQETQYFGPGTRLLVL.